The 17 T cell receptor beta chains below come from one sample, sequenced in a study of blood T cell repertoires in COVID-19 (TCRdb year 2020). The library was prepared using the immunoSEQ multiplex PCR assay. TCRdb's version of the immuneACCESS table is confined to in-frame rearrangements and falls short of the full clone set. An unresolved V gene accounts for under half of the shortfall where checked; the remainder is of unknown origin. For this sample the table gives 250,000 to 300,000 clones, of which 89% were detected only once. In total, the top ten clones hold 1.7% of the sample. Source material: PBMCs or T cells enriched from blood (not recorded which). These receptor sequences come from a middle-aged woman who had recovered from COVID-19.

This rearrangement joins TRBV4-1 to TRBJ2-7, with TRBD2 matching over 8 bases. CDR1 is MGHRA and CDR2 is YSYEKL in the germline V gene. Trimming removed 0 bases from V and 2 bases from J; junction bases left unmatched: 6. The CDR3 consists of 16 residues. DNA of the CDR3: TGCGCCAGCAGCCAAGAGGTTAGCGGGGCCCCCTACGAGCAGTACTTC. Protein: CASSQEVSGAPYEQYF.

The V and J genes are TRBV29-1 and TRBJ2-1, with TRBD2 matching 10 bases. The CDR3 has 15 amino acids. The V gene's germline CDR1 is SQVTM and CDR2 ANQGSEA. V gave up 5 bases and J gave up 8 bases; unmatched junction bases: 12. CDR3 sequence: CSVQGTSVRIDEQFF. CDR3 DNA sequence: TGCAGCGTTCAAGGGACTAGCGTTCGAATCGATGAGCAGTTCTTC.

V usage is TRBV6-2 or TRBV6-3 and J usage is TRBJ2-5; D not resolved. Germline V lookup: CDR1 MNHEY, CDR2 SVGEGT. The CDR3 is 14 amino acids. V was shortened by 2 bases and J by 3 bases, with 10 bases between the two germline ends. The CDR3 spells CASSYVLVEETQYF. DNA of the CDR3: TGTGCCAGCAGTTACGTCCTAGTCGAAGAGACCCAGTACTTC.

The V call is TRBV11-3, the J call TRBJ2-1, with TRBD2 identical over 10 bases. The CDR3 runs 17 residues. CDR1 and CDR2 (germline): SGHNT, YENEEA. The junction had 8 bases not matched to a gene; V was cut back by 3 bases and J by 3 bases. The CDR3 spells CASSLAGTSGVYNEQFF. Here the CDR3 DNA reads TGTGCCAGCAGCTTGGCCGGAACTAGCGGGGTCTACAATGAGCAGTTCTTC.

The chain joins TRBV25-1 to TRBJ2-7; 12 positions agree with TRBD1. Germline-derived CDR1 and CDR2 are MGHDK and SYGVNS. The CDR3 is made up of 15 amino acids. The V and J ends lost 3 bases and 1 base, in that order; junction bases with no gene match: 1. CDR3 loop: CASSEGQGASYEQYF. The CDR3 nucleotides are TGTGCCAGCAGTGAGGGACAGGGGGCTTCCTACGAGCAGTACTTC.

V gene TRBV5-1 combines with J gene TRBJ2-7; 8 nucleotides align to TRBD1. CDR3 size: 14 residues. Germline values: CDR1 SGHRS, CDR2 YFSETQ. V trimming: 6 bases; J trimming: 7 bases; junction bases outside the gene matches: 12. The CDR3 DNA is TGCGCCAGCACTCAATTCCAGGGGGCGGGGGAGCAGTACTTC. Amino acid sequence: CASTQFQGAGEQYF.

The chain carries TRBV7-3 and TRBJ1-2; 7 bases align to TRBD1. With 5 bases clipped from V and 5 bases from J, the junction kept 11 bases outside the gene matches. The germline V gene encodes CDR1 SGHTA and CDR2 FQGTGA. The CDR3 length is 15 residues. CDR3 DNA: TGTGCCAGCAGCGACTCAACAGGGGTTGGGTATGGCTACACCTTC. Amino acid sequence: CASSDSTGVGYGYTF.

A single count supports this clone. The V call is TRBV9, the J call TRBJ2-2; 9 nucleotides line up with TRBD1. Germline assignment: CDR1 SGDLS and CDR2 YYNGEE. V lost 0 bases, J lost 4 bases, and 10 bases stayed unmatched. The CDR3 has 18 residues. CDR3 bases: TGTGCCAGCAGCGTAGTAGTGACAGGGGACAGGGCCACCGGGGAGCTGTTTTTT. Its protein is CASSVVVTGDRATGELFF. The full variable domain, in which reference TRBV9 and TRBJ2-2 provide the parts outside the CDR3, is DSGVTQTPKHLITATGQRVTLRCSPRSGDLSVYWYQQSLDQGLQFLIQYYNGEERAKGNILERFSAQQFPDLHSELNLSSLELGDSALYFCASSVVVTGDRATGELFFGEGSRLTVL.

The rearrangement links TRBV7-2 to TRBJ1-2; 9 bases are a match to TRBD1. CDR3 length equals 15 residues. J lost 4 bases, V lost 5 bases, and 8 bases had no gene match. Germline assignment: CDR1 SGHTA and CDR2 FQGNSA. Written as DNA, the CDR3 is TGTGCCAGCAGCATGGGACAGGGAGGGTCCTATGGCTACACCTTC. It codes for CASSMGQGGSYGYTF.

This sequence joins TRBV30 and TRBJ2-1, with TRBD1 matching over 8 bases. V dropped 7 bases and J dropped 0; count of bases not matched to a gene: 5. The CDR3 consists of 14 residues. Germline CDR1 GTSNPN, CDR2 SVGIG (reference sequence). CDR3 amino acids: CAYRGDSSYNEQFF. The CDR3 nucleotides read TGTGCCTACAGGGGGGATAGCTCCTACAATGAGCAGTTCTTC. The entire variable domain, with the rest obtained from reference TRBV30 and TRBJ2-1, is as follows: SQTIHQWPATLVQPVGSPLSLECTVEGTSNPNLYWYRQAAGRGLQLLFYSVGIGQISSEVPQNLSASRPQDRQFILSSKKLLLSDSGFYLCAYRGDSSYNEQFFGPGTRLTVL.

CDR3 in DNA: TGTGCCAGCAGCCCGCCCGGCGGGGGTGGAACTGAAGCTTTCTTT. Residues: CASSPPGGGGTEAFF. The chain employs TRBV3-1 (or the pseudogene TRBV3-2) and TRBJ1-1, with D tentatively TRBD1 (5 bases). CDR1 LGHDT and CDR2 YNNKEL come from the germline V gene (reference sequence). Trimming left V 4 bases short and J 5 bases short, with 17 bases between. This CDR3 comprises 15 residues.

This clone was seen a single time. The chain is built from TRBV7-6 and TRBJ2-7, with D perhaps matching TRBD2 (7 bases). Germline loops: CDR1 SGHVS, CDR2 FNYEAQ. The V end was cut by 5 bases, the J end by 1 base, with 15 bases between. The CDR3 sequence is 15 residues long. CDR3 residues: CASSPGGLISYEQYF. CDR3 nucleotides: TGTGCCAGCAGCCCGGGGGGCCTGATTTCCTACGAGCAGTACTTC.

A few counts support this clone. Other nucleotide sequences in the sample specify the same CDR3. CDR3 nucleotide sequence: TGTGCCAGTAGTACATCCGGACAGGGCCCTGGAAACACCATATATTTT. Its protein product is CASSTSGQGPGNTIYF. The rearrangement uses TRBV19 and TRBJ1-3, with 8 bases matching TRBD1. J was trimmed by 2 bases and V by 4 bases; bases with no gene match: 7. From germline, CDR1 is LNHDA and CDR2 SQIVND (reference sequence). The CDR3 is 16 amino acids.

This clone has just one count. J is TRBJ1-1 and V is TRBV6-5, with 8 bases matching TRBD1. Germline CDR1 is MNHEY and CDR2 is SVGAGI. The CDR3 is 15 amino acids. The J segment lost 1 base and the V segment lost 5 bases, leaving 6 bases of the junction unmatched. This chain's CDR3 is CASSISGTGNTEAFF. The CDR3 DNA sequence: TGTGCCAGCAGTATATCCGGGACAGGGAACACTGAAGCTTTCTTT.

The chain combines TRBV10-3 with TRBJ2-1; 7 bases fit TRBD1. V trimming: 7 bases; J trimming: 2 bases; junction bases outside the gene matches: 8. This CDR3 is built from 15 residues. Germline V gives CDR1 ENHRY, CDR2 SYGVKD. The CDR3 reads CAITKRQGPYNEQFF. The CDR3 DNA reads TGTGCCATCACTAAGCGACAGGGCCCCTACAATGAGCAGTTCTTC.

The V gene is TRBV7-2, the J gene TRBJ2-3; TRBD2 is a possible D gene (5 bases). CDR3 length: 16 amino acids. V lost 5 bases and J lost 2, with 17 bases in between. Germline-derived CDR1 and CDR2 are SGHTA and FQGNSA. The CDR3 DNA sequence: TGTGCCAGCAGCGCAAGACGGACTTTACTCACAGATACGCAGTATTTT. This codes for CASSARRTLLTDTQYF. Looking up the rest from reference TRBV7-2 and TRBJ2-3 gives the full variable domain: GAGVSQSPSNKVTEKGKDVELRCDPISGHTALYWYRQSLGQGLEFLIYFQGNSAPDKSGLPSDRFSAERTGGSVSTLTIQRTQQEDSAVYLCASSARRTLLTDTQYFGPGTRLTVL.

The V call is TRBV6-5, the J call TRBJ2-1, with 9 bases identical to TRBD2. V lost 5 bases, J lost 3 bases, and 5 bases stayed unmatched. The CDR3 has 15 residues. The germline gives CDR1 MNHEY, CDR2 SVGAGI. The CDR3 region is CASSRGRALYNEQFF. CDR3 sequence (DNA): TGTGCCAGCAGTCGCGGGAGGGCCCTCTACAATGAGCAGTTCTTC.